Listed here are 28 T cell receptor beta chains from one sample, sequenced in a study of T cell repertoires in cytomegalovirus infection. Using its own MiXCR run on the reads, TCRdb lists one record per CDR3 protein. Of tens of thousands of distinct CDR3 sequences in the sample, more than 20% were seen once. Antigens for these TCRs are unknown. The starting material was CD8+ T cells from cultured PBMCs, obtained from culture after CMV antigen stimulation. All receptors derive from a human donor in good health (CMV status not recorded). Some clones in this sample may be carry-over from other donors' samples.

As DNA, the CDR3 is TGTGCCAGCAGTGTCTTTGACAGGGCCGATCCCTACAATGAGCAGTTCTTC. It specifies CASSVFDRADPYNEQFF. The chain has TRBV6-8 and TRBJ2-1, with 7 bases aligning to TRBD1. Per germline, CDR1 MNHGY and CDR2 SAAAGT. This CDR3 contains 17 residues. With 5 bases clipped from V and 2 bases from J, the junction kept 12 bases outside the gene matches.

This chain links TRBV27 with TRBJ2-7; perhaps TRBD1 as D (6 bases). The germline V and J ends were trimmed by 5 bases and 1 base, with 12 bases remaining between them. From germline, CDR1 is MNHEY and CDR2 SMNVEV (reference sequence). This CDR3 contains 14 residues. For the CDR3, the DNA is TGTGCCAGCAGTCCCGCAGGACAGTCCTACGAGCAGTACTTC. It specifies CASSPAGQSYEQYF.

The gene calls are TRBV7-9 and TRBJ1-1; TRBD1 agrees at 7 bases. J gave up 1 base and V 5 bases, and 7 bases lay outside the gene matches. This CDR3 spans 15 amino acids. Germline V gene data show CDR1 as SEHNR and CDR2 as FQNEAQ (reference sequence). CDR3 loop: CASSPRQGGNTEAFF. The DNA of the CDR3 is TGTGCCAGCAGCCCAAGACAGGGAGGGAACACTGAAGCTTTCTTT.

V is TRBV7-6 and J is TRBJ2-7; D call uncertain. V shed 4 bases and J shed 3 bases, with 4 bases lying between them. The germline gives CDR1 SGHVS, CDR2 FNYEAQ. This CDR3 spans 11 amino acids. The CDR3 here is CASSSFYEQYF. For the CDR3, the DNA is TGTGCCAGCAGCTCGTTCTACGAGCAGTACTTC.

This clonotype showed up just once. The chain has TRBV6-1 and TRBJ1-5; maybe TRBD1 (5 bases). Germline lookup yields CDR1 MNHNS and CDR2 SASEGT. The CDR3 runs 14 residues. The V end lost 5 bases, the J end lost 3 bases, and 11 bases lay between the germline ends. CDR3 nucleotide sequence: TGTGCCAGCAGTCAGGGCCCGGACAATCAGCCCCAGCATTTT. This codes for CASSQGPDNQPQHF.

This clonotype has more than one count but fewer than ten. The V call is TRBV12-3 or TRBV12-4, the J call TRBJ2-2; D not resolved. The CDR3 extends over 14 amino acids. Between the trimmed V and J ends, which lost 5 bases and 0 bases, there was a span of 7 bases. The CDR3 reads CASSRFANTGELFF. Written as DNA, the CDR3 is TGTGCCAGCAGTCGGTTCGCGAACACCGGGGAGCTGTTTTTT.

This clonotype has only a few counts. This chain links TRBV4-2 with TRBJ1-1; D might be TRBD1 (5 bases). The CDR3 loop spans 12 amino acids. V dropped 1 base and J dropped 8 bases, with 8 bases sitting between them. The germline V gene encodes CDR1 LGHNA and CDR2 YNFKEQ. CDR3 DNA: TGTGCCAGCAGCCAAGTAAGGACAGAAGCTTTCTTT. Its translation: CASSQVRTEAFF.

J is TRBJ1-5 and V is TRBV5-6, with 9 bases matching TRBD1. This CDR3 is built from 14 residues. The V and J ends lost 2 bases and 7 bases, in that order; junction bases with no gene match: 4. CDR1 and CDR2 from the germline V gene are SGHDT and YYEEEE. Written as DNA, the CDR3 is TGTGCCAGCAGCTTACAGGGGGCGGAGCAGCCCCAGCATTTT. It yields the protein CASSLQGAEQPQHF.

The table lists this clonotype with a few counts. For the CDR3, the DNA is TGTGCCAGCAGCCCCCGGACAGAATCCACAGATACGCAGTATTTT. Translating it yields CASSPRTESTDTQYF. The chain joins TRBV7-6 to TRBJ2-3; possibly TRBD1 for D (6 bases). Germline V gives CDR1 SGHVS, CDR2 FNYEAQ. Trimming removed 5 bases from V and 2 bases from J, with 14 bases in between. CDR3 length: 15 residues.

This clonotype was seen only a few times. V usage is TRBV7-9 and J usage is TRBJ2-1; 9 bases fit TRBD1. The trim removed 5 bases at V and 4 bases at J, leaving 9 bases unmatched. The CDR3 has 16 residues. The V gene's germline CDR1 is SEHNR and CDR2 FQNEAQ (reference sequence). The DNA of the CDR3 is TGTGCCAGCAGCCCCCACAGGGGGCGATCGTACAATGAGCAGTTCTTC. This codes for CASSPHRGRSYNEQFF.

V gene TRBV6-6 combines with J gene TRBJ2-6, with no clear D. Between the trimmed V and J ends, which lost 2 bases and 0 bases, there was a span of 5 bases. Germline-derived CDR1 and CDR2 are MNHNY and SVGAGI (reference sequence). The CDR3 is 15 amino acids. CDR3 residues: CASSYEASGANVLTF. The CDR3 bases are TGTGCCAGCAGTTACGAAGCCTCTGGGGCCAACGTCCTGACTTTC.

This clonotype was seen more than once but under ten times. As DNA, the CDR3 is TGTGCCAGCAGCTGGGGAGCGGGGGGGCGAAACGAGCAGTACTTC. As protein: CASSWGAGGRNEQYF. The chain combines TRBV7-2 with TRBJ2-7; 10 nucleotides align to TRBD2. V gave up 4 bases and J gave up 5 bases; unmatched junction bases: 8. This CDR3 has 15 amino acids. Germline loops: CDR1 SGHTA, CDR2 FQGNSA.

A few counts support this clonotype. This chain connects TRBV7-2 to TRBJ1-2, with no clear D. Germline CDR1 SGHTA, CDR2 FQGNSA. The germline V and J ends were trimmed by 2 bases and 8 bases, with 12 bases remaining between them. The CDR3 consists of 13 residues. This chain's CDR3 is CASSLNGVTGYTF. In nucleotides, the CDR3 is TGTGCCAGCAGCTTAAATGGCGTAACAGGCTACACCTTC.

This clonotype was counted only a few times. This chain links TRBV6-2 or TRBV6-3 with TRBJ2-5, with 10 positions matching TRBD2. CDR3 length: 15 amino acids. Germline CDR1 is MNHEY and CDR2 is SVGEGT. V was pared by 0 bases and J by 5 bases, with 3 bases of the junction left unmatched. CDR3 region: CASSYSMGLAETQYF. The CDR3 DNA reads TGTGCCAGCAGTTACTCGATGGGACTAGCGGAGACCCAGTACTTC.

V and J are TRBV4-1 and TRBJ2-1, with TRBD2 identical over 8 bases. Germline-derived CDR1 and CDR2 are MGHRA and YSYEKL. The length of the CDR3 is 14 residues. J gave up 8 bases and V 0 bases, and 3 bases lay outside the gene matches. CDR3 sequence: CASSQDSGTYEQFF. CDR3 in DNA: TGCGCCAGCAGCCAAGATAGCGGGACCTATGAGCAGTTCTTC.

This clonotype was observed many times. This chain uses TRBV7-8 with TRBJ1-5; the match to TRBD1 covers 7 bases. Germline values: CDR1 SGHVS, CDR2 FQNEAQ. CDR3 size: 15 residues. V was pared by 5 bases and J by 3 bases, with 7 bases of the junction left unmatched. CDR3 in amino acids: CASSGLGTVNQPQHF. CDR3 in DNA: TGTGCCAGCAGCGGATTAGGGACAGTCAATCAGCCCCAGCATTTT. Using reference TRBV7-8 and TRBJ1-5 for the parts outside the CDR3, the full variable domain is GAGVSQSPRYKVAKRGQDVALRCDPISGHVSLFWYQQALGQGPEFLTYFQNEAQLDKSGLPSDRFFAERPEGSVSTLKIQRTQQEDSAVYLCASSGLGTVNQPQHFGDGTRLSIL.

The chain combines TRBV12-3 or TRBV12-4 with TRBJ1-4, with D unresolved. The CDR3 runs 12 residues. Trimming removed 6 bases from V and 6 bases from J, with 8 bases in between. The CDR3 loop is CASSPGDEKLFF. As DNA, the CDR3 is TGTGCCAGCAGCCCGGGCGATGAAAAACTGTTTTTT.

In DNA form, the CDR3 reads TGTGCCAGCAGCTTAGCGCTCTCACTGAGCTCCTACAATGAGCAGTTCTTC. Encoded protein: CASSLALSLSSYNEQFF. The gene calls are TRBV7-2 and TRBJ2-1; D gene ambiguous. The CDR3 covers 17 residues. V was trimmed by 0 bases and J by 0 bases, leaving 12 bases between them. Germline V gene sequence: CDR1 SGHTA, CDR2 FQGNSA.

This clonotype was seen more than once but under ten times. V gene TRBV20-1 combines with J gene TRBJ2-5; 8 nucleotides match TRBD2. Trimming took 0 bases from V and 5 from J; bases not matched to a gene: 8. The CDR3 loop spans 15 amino acids. CDR1 and CDR2 from the germline V gene are DFQATT and SNEGSKA (reference sequence). CDR3 DNA: TGCAGTGCTAGAGATCGGGGACTAGAGTGGGAGACCCAGTACTTC. This translates into CSARDRGLEWETQYF.

This clonotype has more than one count but fewer than ten. The rearrangement joins TRBV30 to TRBJ2-7; perhaps TRBD2 as D (6 bases). Germline assignment: CDR1 GTSNPN and CDR2 SVGIG (reference sequence). The CDR3 is made up of 13 amino acids. Trimming shortened V by 0 bases and J by 2 bases, and 8 bases separated the two germline ends. As DNA, the CDR3 is TGTGCCTGGAGTGTACGGGGGACCTACGAGCAGTACTTC. Its translation is CAWSVRGTYEQYF.

The V call is TRBV6-2 or TRBV6-3, the J call TRBJ1-1; possibly TRBD1 for D (6 bases). V was shortened by 2 bases and J by 5 bases, with 12 bases between the two germline ends. This CDR3 has 14 residues. Germline-derived CDR1 and CDR2 are MNHEY and SVGEGT. CDR3 amino acids: CASSYVGGGTEAFF. The CDR3 DNA reads as TGTGCCAGCAGTTACGTAGGAGGGGGGACTGAAGCTTTCTTT.

The chain couples TRBV7-2 to TRBJ2-7; D remains unclear. Germline values: CDR1 SGHTA, CDR2 FQGNSA. The CDR3 is 11 residues long. Trimming shortened V by 8 bases and J by 4 bases, and 9 bases separated the two germline ends. The CDR3: CASGLGYEQYF. The CDR3 DNA sequence: TGTGCCAGCGGGTTAGGGTACGAGCAGTACTTC.

There are a few counts of this clonotype. The chain is built from TRBV15 and TRBJ2-7; D ambiguous. CDR3 size: 17 residues. Trimming pared 0 bases from V and 2 bases from J, leaving 17 bases between. The V gene's germline CDR1 is LNHNV and CDR2 YYDKDF (reference sequence). The CDR3 sequence: CATSRDSLIGRPYEQYF. CDR3 bases: TGTGCCACCAGCAGAGATTCATTAATTGGCAGGCCCTACGAGCAGTACTTC. Supplemented by reference TRBV15 and TRBJ2-7, the full variable domain reads DAMVIQNPRYQVTQFGKPVTLSCSQTLNHNVMYWYQQKSSQAPKLLFHYYDKDFNNEADTPDNFQSRRPNTSFCFLDIRSPGLGDTAMYLCATSRDSLIGRPYEQYFGPGTRLTVT.

V is TRBV20-1 and J is TRBJ1-5; no clear D gene. The germline V gene encodes CDR1 DFQATT and CDR2 SNEGSKA (reference sequence). The CDR3 is made up of 13 amino acids. The ends were cut back, 1 base at V and 0 bases at J, with 4 bases in the middle. The CDR3 loop reads CSARGDSNQPQHF. Written as DNA, the CDR3 is TGCAGTGCTAGAGGGGATAGCAATCAGCCCCAGCATTTT.

This clonotype was counted only a few times. The chain carries TRBV6-1 and TRBJ1-1; D is possibly TRBD1 (6 bases). This CDR3 has 11 amino acids. V lost 10 bases and J lost 6, with 12 bases in between. Per the germline V gene, CDR1 is MNHNS and CDR2 is SASEGT. The CDR3 sequence: CATTGGPEAFF. In DNA form, the CDR3 reads TGTGCCACCACGGGGGGGCCTGAAGCTTTCTTT.

This clonotype was counted a few times. As DNA, the CDR3 is TGTGCCAGCAGCTCCGGCGCAGGGAGTTTGAGCAATCAGCCCCAGCATTTT. Translated, it gives CASSSGAGSLSNQPQHF. The chain uses TRBV7-9 and TRBJ1-5, with D perhaps matching TRBD1 (5 bases). The CDR3 sequence is 17 residues long. Germline values: CDR1 SEHNR, CDR2 FQNEAQ (reference sequence). The V end lost 4 bases, the J end lost 1 base, and 17 bases lay between the germline ends. The full variable domain, completed using reference TRBV7-9 and TRBJ1-5, is DTGVSQNPRHKITKRGQNVTFRCDPISEHNRLYWYRQTLGQGPEFLTYFQNEAQLEKSRLLSDRFSAERPKGSFSTLEIQRTEQGDSAMYLCASSSGAGSLSNQPQHFGDGTRLSIL.

This clonotype was seen ten or more times. The chain joins TRBV12-3 or TRBV12-4 to TRBJ1-4; no clear D gene. CDR3 length: 14 residues. Between the trimmed V and J ends, which lost 1 base and 3 bases, there was a span of 6 bases. CDR3 sequence (DNA): TGTGCCAGCAGTTTAGGACTTCCTAATGAAAAACTGTTTTTT. Amino acid sequence: CASSLGLPNEKLFF.

This clonotype has more than one count but fewer than ten. The chain couples TRBV7-8 to TRBJ2-5; D gene unclear. Germline V gene data show CDR1 as SGHVS and CDR2 as FQNEAQ. V was cut by 4 bases and J by 0 bases, with 9 bases left in between. There are 14 residues in the CDR3. The CDR3 DNA reads TGTGCCAGCAGCTCCGAGCATAACCAAGAGACCCAGTACTTC. This codes for CASSSEHNQETQYF.